The entry that follows covers one TCR beta chain sequence. Its matching antigen is unknown. This sample was included in a study of T cell responses to AZD1222 COVID-19 vaccine. Study-level findings and limits: Clonal diversity may have been underestimated, and the donors were mostly white British, with more females than males.

This CDR3 has 14 amino acids. From germline, CDR1 is SEHNR and CDR2 FQNEAQ (reference sequence). V was cut by 5 bases and J by 1 base, with 9 bases left in between. The method was immunoSEQ multiplex PCR; TCRdb's version includes in-frame clones alone and lacks a portion of them. Among over 150,000 clones listed, 85% to 90% were seen once. The V call is TRBV7-9, the J call TRBJ1-3, with no clear D. The starting material was peripheral blood, obtained on day 0 of AZD1222 vaccination. This clonotype was sampled from an adult in good health. CDR3 in amino acids: CASSPAGSGNTIYF. The CDR3 DNA sequence: TGTGCCAGCAGCCCCGCGGGGTCTGGAAACACCATATATTTT.